In this sample, the clone carrying this TCR beta chain turned up once. The trim removed 5 bases at V and 9 bases at J, leaving 15 bases unmatched. CDR3 length: 15 residues. Germline V lookup: CDR1 SGHVS, CDR2 FQNEAQ. This specimen belongs to a study of blood T cell repertoires in COVID-19. Study summary: Acute-phase and convalescent COVID-19 samples originated in the United States, Italy and Spain. T cells, B-cell-depleted T cells, or PBMCs provided the cDNA or gDNA that served as material.

In the study's own analysis: It was from reference gene primer amplification that nucleated cell counts were estimated. Profiled with immunoSEQ multiplex PCR; TCRdb holds only in-frame clones, not every one. The V and J calls and clone size were taken over from that table, and D and trimming were inferred from the DNA. The sample lists 77,000 or so clones; more than 60% were seen once. Sequencing was done on a sample of peripheral blood. This chain links TRBV7-8 with TRBJ2-7; 8 positions agree with TRBD1. This TCR derives from a woman of 80 years or more with active or convalescent COVID-19. CDR3 in amino acids: CASSPGGGTGRRQYF. The CDR3 DNA reads TGTGCCAGCAGCCCCGGCGGCGGGACAGGAAGACGGCAGTACTTC.